The present T cell receptor beta chain was sequenced within a study of vaccination effects on CD4 cells after COVID-19. CDR1 is GTSNPN and CDR2 is SVGIG in the germline V gene (reference sequence). Trimming removed 4 bases at V and 3 bases at J, with 13 bases between. This CDR3 contains 14 residues. Once cultured for roughly nine days, the cells underwent separation to obtain CD4+ T cells. Either the BNT162b2 or mRNA-1273 vaccine was given to participants in two doses. Sequencing used immunoSEQ multiplex PCR; TCRdb keeps in-frame clones, though not all of them. The table records just under 75,000 clones, around 70% of them present only once. Concerning this clone: No antigen is known for it.

The J gene is TRBJ1-5, the V gene TRBV30; D is possibly TRBD1 (5 bases). Sequencing was performed on CD4+ T cells from PBMCs cultured without peptide, taken after COVID-19 vaccination. The source of this sequence is a human donor who received a COVID-19 vaccine. The CDR3 loop reads CAWNGGLVNQPQHF. The CDR3 DNA sequence: TGTGCCTGGAATGGGGGTTTGGTCAATCAGCCCCAGCATTTT.